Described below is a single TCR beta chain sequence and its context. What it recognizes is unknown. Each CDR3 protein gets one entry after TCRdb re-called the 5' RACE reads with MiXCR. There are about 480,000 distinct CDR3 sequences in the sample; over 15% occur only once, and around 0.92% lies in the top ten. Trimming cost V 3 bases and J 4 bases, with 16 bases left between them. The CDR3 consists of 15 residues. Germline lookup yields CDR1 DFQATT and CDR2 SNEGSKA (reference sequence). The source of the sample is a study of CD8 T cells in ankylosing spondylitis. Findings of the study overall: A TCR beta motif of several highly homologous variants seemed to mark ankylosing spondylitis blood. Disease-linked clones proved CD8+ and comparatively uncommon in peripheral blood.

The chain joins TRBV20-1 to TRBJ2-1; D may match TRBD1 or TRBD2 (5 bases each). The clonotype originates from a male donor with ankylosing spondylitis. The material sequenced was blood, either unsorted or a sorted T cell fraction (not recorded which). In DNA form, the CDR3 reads TGCAGTGCTAGGGACATCCTTCGGGGTTACAATGAGCAGTTCTTC. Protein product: CSARDILRGYNEQFF.